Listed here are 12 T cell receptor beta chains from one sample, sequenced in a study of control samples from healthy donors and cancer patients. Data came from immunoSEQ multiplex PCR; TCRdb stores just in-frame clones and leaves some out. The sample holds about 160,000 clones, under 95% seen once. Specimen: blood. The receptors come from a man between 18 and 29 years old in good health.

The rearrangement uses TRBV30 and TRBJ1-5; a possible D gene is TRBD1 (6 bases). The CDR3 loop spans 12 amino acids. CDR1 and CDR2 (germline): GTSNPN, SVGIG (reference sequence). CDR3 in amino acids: CPREGVDQPQHF. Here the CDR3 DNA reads TGTCCCCGGGAGGGGGTGGATCAGCCCCAGCATTTT.

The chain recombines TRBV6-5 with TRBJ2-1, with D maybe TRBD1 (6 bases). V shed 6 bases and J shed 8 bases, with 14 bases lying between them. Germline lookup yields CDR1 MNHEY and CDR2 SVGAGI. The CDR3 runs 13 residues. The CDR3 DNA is TGTGCCAGCAGCTCACGCACAGGGTATGAGCAGTTCTTC. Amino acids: CASSSRTGYEQFF.

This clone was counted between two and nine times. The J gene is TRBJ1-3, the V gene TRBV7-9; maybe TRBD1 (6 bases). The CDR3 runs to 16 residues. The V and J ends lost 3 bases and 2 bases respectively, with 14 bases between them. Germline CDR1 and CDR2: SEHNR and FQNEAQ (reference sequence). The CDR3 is CASSLKQGSPGNTIYF. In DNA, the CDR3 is TGTGCCAGCAGCTTGAAACAGGGTTCCCCTGGAAACACCATATATTTT.

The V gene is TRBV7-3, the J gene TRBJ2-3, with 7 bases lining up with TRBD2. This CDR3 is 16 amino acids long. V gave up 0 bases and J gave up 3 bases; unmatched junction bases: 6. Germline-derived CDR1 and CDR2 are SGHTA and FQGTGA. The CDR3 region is CASSLTAGAGTDTQYF. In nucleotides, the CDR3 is TGTGCCAGCAGCTTAACCGCGGGAGCGGGGACAGATACGCAGTATTTT. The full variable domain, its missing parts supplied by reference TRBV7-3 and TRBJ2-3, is GAGVSQTPSNKVTEKGKYVELRCDPISGHTALYWYRQSLGQGPEFLIYFQGTGAADDSGLPNDRFFAVRPEGSVSTLKIQRTERGDSAVYLCASSLTAGAGTDTQYFGPGTRLTVL.

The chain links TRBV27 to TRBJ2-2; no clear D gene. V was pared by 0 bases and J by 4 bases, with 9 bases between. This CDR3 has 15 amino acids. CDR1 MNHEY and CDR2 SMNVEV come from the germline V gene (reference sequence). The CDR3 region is CASSLSADITGELFF. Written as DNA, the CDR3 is TGTGCCAGCAGTTTATCTGCTGATATCACCGGGGAGCTGTTTTTT.

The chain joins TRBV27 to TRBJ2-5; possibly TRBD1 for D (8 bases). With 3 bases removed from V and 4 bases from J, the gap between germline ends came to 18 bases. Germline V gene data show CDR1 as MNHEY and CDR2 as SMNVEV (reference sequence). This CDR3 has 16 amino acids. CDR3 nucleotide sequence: TGTGCCAGCAGTTTGAGTACAGGGGGAGGGTTAGAGACCCAGTACTTC. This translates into CASSLSTGGGLETQYF.

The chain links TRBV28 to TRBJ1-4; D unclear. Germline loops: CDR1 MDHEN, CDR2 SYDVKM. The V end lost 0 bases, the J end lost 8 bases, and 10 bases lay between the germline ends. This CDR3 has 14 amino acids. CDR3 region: CASSLWGFREKLFF. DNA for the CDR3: TGTGCCAGCAGTTTATGGGGTTTTCGCGAAAAACTGTTTTTT. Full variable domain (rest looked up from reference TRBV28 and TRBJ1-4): DVKVTQSSRYLVKRTGEKVFLECVQDMDHENMFWYRQDPGLGLRLIYFSYDVKMKEKGDIPEGYSVSREKKERFSLILESASTNQTSMYLCASSLWGFREKLFFGSGTQLSVL.

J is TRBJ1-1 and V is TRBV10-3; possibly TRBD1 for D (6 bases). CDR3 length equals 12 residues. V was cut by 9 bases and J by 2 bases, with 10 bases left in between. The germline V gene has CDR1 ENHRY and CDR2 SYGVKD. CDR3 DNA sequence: TGTGCCATTGGGACATCTAACACTGAAGCTTTCTTT. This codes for CAIGTSNTEAFF.

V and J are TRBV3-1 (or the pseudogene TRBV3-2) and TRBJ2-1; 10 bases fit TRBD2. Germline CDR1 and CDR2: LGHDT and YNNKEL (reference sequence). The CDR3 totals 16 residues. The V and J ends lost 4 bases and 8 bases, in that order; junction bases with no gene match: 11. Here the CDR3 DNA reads TGTGCCAGCAGCCTTCGGGGGCTAGCGGGGGAGGATGAGCAGTTCTTC. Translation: CASSLRGLAGEDEQFF.

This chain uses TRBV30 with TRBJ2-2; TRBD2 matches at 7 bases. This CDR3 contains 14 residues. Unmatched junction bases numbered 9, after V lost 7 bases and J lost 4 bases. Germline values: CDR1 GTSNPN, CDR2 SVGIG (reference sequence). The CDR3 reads CASDAGTITGELFF. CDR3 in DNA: TGTGCCTCAGACGCCGGGACTATCACCGGGGAGCTGTTTTTT.

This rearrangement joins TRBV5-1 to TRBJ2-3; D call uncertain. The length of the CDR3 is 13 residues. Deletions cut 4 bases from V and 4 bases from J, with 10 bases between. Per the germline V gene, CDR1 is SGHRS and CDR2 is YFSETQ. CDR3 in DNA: TGCGCCAGCAGCCCCTATACCCCAGATACGCAGTATTTT. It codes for CASSPYTPDTQYF.

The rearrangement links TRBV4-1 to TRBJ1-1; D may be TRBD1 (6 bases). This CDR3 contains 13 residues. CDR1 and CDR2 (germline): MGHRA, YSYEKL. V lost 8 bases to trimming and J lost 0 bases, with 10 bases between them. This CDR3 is CASADRLNTEAFF. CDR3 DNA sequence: TGCGCCAGCGCCGACAGGTTGAACACTGAAGCTTTCTTT.